This is a list of T cell receptor beta chains from one sample in a study of T cells after posttransplantation cyclophosphamide. Using immunoSEQ multiplex PCR, the repertoire was profiled, and TCRdb retains in-frame clones only, with some absent. The sample carries about 15,000 clones, roughly 92% recorded once. The source was CD4+ T cells sorted from blood, collected after allogeneic stem cell transplant with posttransplant cyclophosphamide. The source is a male patient over 55 who received an allogeneic stem cell transplant from a related donor and was CMV-positive. The graft donor may account for some of the T cells. Both conserved end residues are part of each CDR3. The order of the fields is CDR3 protein, CDR3 DNA, V gene, D gene, clone size, J gene. D genes are given only for firm matches. Clone size is given for some rows only: seen once, a few or many times, or a class if the clone is expanded.

cdr3_aa: CASSPSDRVYEQYF; cdr3_nt: TGTGCCAGCTCACCAAGCGACAGGGTATACGAGCAGTACTTC; v_call: TRBV18; d_call: TRBD1; clone_size: once; j_call: TRBJ2-7
cdr3_aa: CASSGHYTDTQYF; cdr3_nt: TGTGCCAGCTCGGGACACTACACAGATACGCAGTATTTT; v_call: TRBV5-6; d_call: -; clone_size: -; j_call: TRBJ2-3
cdr3_aa: CASSQGDISTAEQYF; cdr3_nt: TGCGCCAGCAGCCAAGGGGACATCTCAACCGCGGAGCAGTACTTC; v_call: TRBV5-1; d_call: -; clone_size: -; j_call: TRBJ2-7
cdr3_aa: CASRRDDFGYTF; cdr3_nt: TGTGCCAGCAGGCGGGACGACTTTGGCTACACCTTC; v_call: TRBV2; d_call: -; clone_size: -; j_call: TRBJ1-2
cdr3_aa: CASSPAAGIYNEQFF; cdr3_nt: TGTGCCAGCTCACCTGCAGCGGGTATTTACAATGAGCAGTTCTTC; v_call: TRBV18; d_call: -; clone_size: -; j_call: TRBJ2-1
cdr3_aa: CATSRVPQIYNEQFF; cdr3_nt: TGTGCCACCAGCAGAGTCCCACAGATCTACAATGAGCAGTTCTTC; v_call: TRBV15; d_call: -; clone_size: -; j_call: TRBJ2-1
cdr3_aa: CASSLEVRYQPQHF; cdr3_nt: TGTGCCAGCAGCTTAGAAGTCAGATATCAGCCCCAGCATTTT; v_call: TRBV7-2; d_call: -; clone_size: -; j_call: TRBJ1-5
cdr3_aa: CASSPLQETQYF; cdr3_nt: TGTGCCAGCAGCCCCCTACAAGAGACCCAGTACTTC; v_call: TRBV7-8; d_call: -; clone_size: -; j_call: TRBJ2-5
cdr3_aa: CASSPQPGQGVYGYTF; cdr3_nt: TGTGCCAGCAGCCCCCAACCAGGACAGGGTGTCTATGGCTACACCTTC; v_call: TRBV28; d_call: TRBD1; clone_size: -; j_call: TRBJ1-2
cdr3_aa: CASSGSGGYEQYF; cdr3_nt: TGTGCCAGCAGTGGTAGCGGGGGATACGAGCAGTACTTC; v_call: TRBV6-1; d_call: TRBD2; clone_size: -; j_call: TRBJ2-7
cdr3_aa: CASSSPLQRSYQETQYF; cdr3_nt: TGTGCCAGCAGCTCTCCTCTCCAGCGGTCCTACCAAGAGACCCAGTACTTC; v_call: TRBV7-9; d_call: -; clone_size: -; j_call: TRBJ2-5
cdr3_aa: CASSANSNTEAFF; cdr3_nt: TGTGCCAGCAGCGCAAACAGTAACACTGAAGCTTTCTTT; v_call: TRBV7-9; d_call: -; clone_size: -; j_call: TRBJ1-1
cdr3_aa: CASSSGGRDTQYF; cdr3_nt: TGTGCCAGCAGCTCCGGGGGTCGGGATACGCAGTATTTT; v_call: TRBV9; d_call: -; clone_size: -; j_call: TRBJ2-3
cdr3_aa: CASQEADTQYF; cdr3_nt: TGTGCCAGCCAGGAGGCAGATACGCAGTATTTT; v_call: TRBV7-9; d_call: -; clone_size: -; j_call: TRBJ2-3
cdr3_aa: CACTGSYNSPLHF; cdr3_nt: TGTGCCTGCACCGGGTCCTATAATTCACCCCTCCACTTT; v_call: TRBV30; d_call: -; clone_size: -; j_call: TRBJ1-6
cdr3_aa: CATTTGGSNYGYTF; cdr3_nt: TGTGCCACCACAACAGGGGGCTCTAACTATGGCTACACCTTC; v_call: TRBV28; d_call: TRBD1; clone_size: -; j_call: TRBJ1-2
cdr3_aa: CASSYGGTGGGTEAFF; cdr3_nt: TGTGCCAGCAGTTACGGCGGGACAGGGGGCGGCACTGAAGCTTTCTTT; v_call: TRBV6-5; d_call: TRBD1; clone_size: -; j_call: TRBJ1-1
cdr3_aa: CATTRPGLQETQYF; cdr3_nt: TGTGCCACCACTCGACCGGGACTACAAGAGACCCAGTACTTC; v_call: TRBV2; d_call: TRBD2; clone_size: once; j_call: TRBJ2-5
cdr3_aa: CASSTPGQGSGGYTF; cdr3_nt: TGTGCCAGTAGTACACCGGGACAGGGGAGTGGTGGCTACACCTTC; v_call: TRBV19; d_call: TRBD1; clone_size: -; j_call: TRBJ1-2
cdr3_aa: CASSQGNSNTGELFF; cdr3_nt: TGTGCCAGCAGCCAAGGTAATTCCAACACCGGGGAGCTGTTTTTT; v_call: TRBV4-2; d_call: -; clone_size: -; j_call: TRBJ2-2
cdr3_aa: CASSSLTGNYGYTF; cdr3_nt: TGTGCCAGCAGCTCTCTGACAGGGAACTATGGCTACACCTTC; v_call: TRBV11-2; d_call: TRBD1; clone_size: -; j_call: TRBJ1-2
cdr3_aa: CASTPTSGNEQFF; cdr3_nt: TGTGCCAGCACCCCGACTAGCGGTAATGAGCAGTTCTTC; v_call: TRBV9; d_call: TRBD2; clone_size: -; j_call: TRBJ2-1
cdr3_aa: CASSRGLVGGEQYF; cdr3_nt: TGCGCCAGCAGCCGGGGACTAGTCGGAGGCGAGCAGTACTTC; v_call: TRBV4-1; d_call: TRBD2; clone_size: -; j_call: TRBJ2-7
cdr3_aa: CASSSPGHEGNTIYF; cdr3_nt: TGTGCCAGCAGCTCCCCAGGCCACGAGGGAAACACCATATATTTT; v_call: TRBV28; d_call: -; clone_size: -; j_call: TRBJ1-3
cdr3_aa: CATQPGQGDGYTF; cdr3_nt: TGTGCCACTCAACCGGGACAGGGTGACGGCTACACCTTC; v_call: TRBV10-3; d_call: TRBD1; clone_size: -; j_call: TRBJ1-2
cdr3_aa: CASNSPGLAGPEQFF; cdr3_nt: TGTGCCAGCAACAGCCCGGGACTAGCGGGTCCAGAGCAGTTCTTC; v_call: TRBV28; d_call: TRBD2; clone_size: once; j_call: TRBJ2-1
cdr3_aa: CAISESGLITGSYNEQFF; cdr3_nt: TGTGCCATCAGTGAGTCAGGGCTAATCACAGGGTCCTACAATGAGCAGTTCTTC; v_call: TRBV10-3; d_call: -; clone_size: -; j_call: TRBJ2-1
cdr3_aa: CASSSVAGIHEETQYF; cdr3_nt: TGTGCCAGTAGTTCGGTAGCGGGGATACACGAAGAGACCCAGTACTTC; v_call: TRBV19; d_call: TRBD2; clone_size: -; j_call: TRBJ2-5
cdr3_aa: CASSRGRYNEQFF; cdr3_nt: TGTGCCAGCTCCAGGGGGCGGTACAATGAGCAGTTCTTC; v_call: TRBV7-7; d_call: TRBD1; clone_size: few; j_call: TRBJ2-1
cdr3_aa: CASSPIWRGGEQYF; cdr3_nt: TGTGCCAGCAGCCCTATATGGCGGGGTGGCGAGCAGTACTTC; v_call: TRBV7-2; d_call: -; clone_size: -; j_call: TRBJ2-7
cdr3_aa: CASSFTGGAGMNTEAFF; cdr3_nt: TGTGCCAGCAGCTTCACAGGGGGCGCTGGCATGAACACTGAAGCTTTCTTT; v_call: TRBV5-6; d_call: TRBD1; clone_size: -; j_call: TRBJ1-1
cdr3_aa: CASSQAGFAEAFF; cdr3_nt: TGTGCCAGCAGCCAAGCGGGGTTCGCTGAAGCTTTCTTT; v_call: TRBV14; d_call: -; clone_size: once; j_call: TRBJ1-1
cdr3_aa: CASSPMNNVYNEQFF; cdr3_nt: TGTGCCAGCAGCCCAATGAACAACGTCTACAATGAGCAGTTCTTC; v_call: TRBV7-6; d_call: -; clone_size: -; j_call: TRBJ2-1
cdr3_aa: CASSLGQGGTYGYTF; cdr3_nt: TGTGCCAGCAGCTTGGGACAGGGGGGGACCTATGGCTACACCTTC; v_call: TRBV11-2; d_call: TRBD1; clone_size: -; j_call: TRBJ1-2
cdr3_aa: CASSPPGLPGGQYF; cdr3_nt: TGTGCCAGCAGCCCACCGGGACTGCCTGGGGGGCAGTATTTT; v_call: TRBV7-9; d_call: -; clone_size: -; j_call: TRBJ2-3
cdr3_aa: CASRLYSNQPQHF; cdr3_nt: TGTGCCAGCAGACTCTATAGCAATCAGCCCCAGCATTTT; v_call: TRBV6-5; d_call: -; clone_size: -; j_call: TRBJ1-5
cdr3_aa: CASGSDRGQNGYTF; cdr3_nt: TGCGCCAGCGGCTCGGACAGGGGGCAGAATGGCTACACCTTC; v_call: TRBV5-1; d_call: TRBD1; clone_size: -; j_call: TRBJ1-2
cdr3_aa: CASSFRLAGGHDEQFF; cdr3_nt: TGTGCCAGCAGCTTTCGACTAGCGGGGGGCCATGATGAGCAGTTCTTC; v_call: TRBV11-1; d_call: TRBD2; clone_size: -; j_call: TRBJ2-1
cdr3_aa: CASSKLAGGEQYF; cdr3_nt: TGTGCCAGCAGCAAACTAGCTGGGGGGGAGCAGTACTTC; v_call: TRBV7-2; d_call: -; clone_size: -; j_call: TRBJ2-7
cdr3_aa: CASSGIAANTGELFF; cdr3_nt: TGCGCCAGCAGCGGGATAGCGGCGAACACCGGGGAGCTGTTTTTT; v_call: TRBV5-1; d_call: -; clone_size: once; j_call: TRBJ2-2
cdr3_aa: CASSQEPGIGLRQYF; cdr3_nt: TGCGCCAGCAGCCAAGAACCCGGAATAGGACTTCGGCAGTACTTC; v_call: TRBV4-3; d_call: -; clone_size: -; j_call: TRBJ2-7
cdr3_aa: CASSLGLAGGHLETQYF; cdr3_nt: TGTGCCAGCAGCCTGGGACTAGCGGGGGGGCACTTGGAGACCCAGTACTTC; v_call: TRBV11-2; d_call: TRBD2; clone_size: -; j_call: TRBJ2-5
cdr3_aa: CASSPPTGTGGSNYGYTF; cdr3_nt: TGTGCCAGCTCACCACCGACGGGGACAGGGGGCTCTAACTATGGCTACACCTTC; v_call: TRBV18; d_call: TRBD1; clone_size: -; j_call: TRBJ1-2
cdr3_aa: CASNGRGIAETQYF; cdr3_nt: TGTGCCAGTAACGGGCGGGGGATCGCAGAGACCCAGTACTTC; v_call: TRBV19; d_call: TRBD2; clone_size: -; j_call: TRBJ2-5
cdr3_aa: CAWALDREAEAFF; cdr3_nt: TGTGCCTGGGCCCTCGACAGGGAGGCTGAAGCTTTCTTT; v_call: TRBV30; d_call: TRBD1; clone_size: -; j_call: TRBJ1-1
cdr3_aa: CACSGQDTEAFF; cdr3_nt: TGTGCCTGCAGTGGACAGGACACTGAAGCTTTCTTT; v_call: TRBV28; d_call: TRBD1; clone_size: -; j_call: TRBJ1-1
cdr3_aa: CASSLLPTQETQYF; cdr3_nt: TGCGCCAGCAGCTTGCTTCCCACTCAAGAGACCCAGTACTTC; v_call: TRBV5-1; d_call: -; clone_size: -; j_call: TRBJ2-5
cdr3_aa: CASSLLPSEQFF; cdr3_nt: TGTGCCAGCAGCTTACTGCCCAGTGAGCAGTTCTTC; v_call: TRBV13; d_call: -; clone_size: -; j_call: TRBJ2-1
cdr3_aa: CASSLGMAGVNSPLHF; cdr3_nt: TGCGCCAGCAGCTTGGGAATGGCGGGGGTTAATTCACCCCTCCACTTT; v_call: TRBV5-1; d_call: -; clone_size: once; j_call: TRBJ1-6
cdr3_aa: CSATRGGYTF; cdr3_nt: TGCAGTGCCACCCGGGGGGGCTACACCTTC; v_call: TRBV20-1; d_call: -; clone_size: -; j_call: TRBJ1-2
cdr3_aa: CASSLTGPGGKTEAFF; cdr3_nt: TGCGCCAGCAGCCTAACTGGACCCGGGGGGAAGACTGAAGCTTTCTTT; v_call: TRBV5-1; d_call: -; clone_size: once; j_call: TRBJ1-1
cdr3_aa: CASSLSGTTYEQYF; cdr3_nt: TGTGCCAGTAGCCTATCTGGGACTACCTACGAGCAGTACTTC; v_call: TRBV19; d_call: TRBD2; clone_size: -; j_call: TRBJ2-7
cdr3_aa: CATGGQPNYGYTF; cdr3_nt: TGTGCCACCGGGGGACAGCCTAACTATGGCTACACCTTC; v_call: TRBV18; d_call: TRBD1; clone_size: -; j_call: TRBJ1-2